The rows below give T cell receptor beta chains drawn from one sample of a study of cytomegalovirus exposure and HLA in healthy donors. Some clones are missing from TCRdb's copy, which holds only in-frame ones; the method was immunoSEQ multiplex PCR. The data contain fewer than 200,000 clones, roughly 70% of them singletons. The sample was PBMCs. The receptors here all came from a woman under 40 in good health and CMV-seronegative. Each CDR3 is given with its conserved first and last residue. D genes are given only for firm matches. Clone size is shown for a subset of rows, as once, few, many or a class of expanded clone.

d_gene: NA
j_gene: TRBJ2-7
abundance: NA
v_gene: TRBV7-9
CDR3nt: TGTGCCAGCAGCTCTTGGGGGGTCGAGCAGTACTTC
CDR3aa: CASSSWGVEQYF

d_gene: TRBD1
j_gene: TRBJ2-3
abundance: NA
v_gene: TRBV28
CDR3nt: TGTGCCAGCAGCTTGGTGGGACAGCGCACAGATACGCAGTATTTT
CDR3aa: CASSLVGQRTDTQYF

d_gene: TRBD2
j_gene: TRBJ2-3
abundance: NA
v_gene: TRBV6-6
CDR3nt: TGTGCCAGCCTCGGTAGGGGAGGGAGTAGCACAGATACGCAGTATTTT
CDR3aa: CASLGRGGSSTDTQYF

d_gene: TRBD1
j_gene: TRBJ1-2
abundance: NA
v_gene: TRBV4-3
CDR3nt: TGCGCCAGCAGCCAAGATGGGTGGGGACAGGGGGCTATTGGCTACACCTTC
CDR3aa: CASSQDGWGQGAIGYTF

d_gene: NA
j_gene: TRBJ1-5
abundance: NA
v_gene: TRBV28
CDR3nt: TGTGCCAGCAGTTGGGTCGGGAATCAGCCCCAGCATTTT
CDR3aa: CASSWVGNQPQHF

d_gene: TRBD2
j_gene: TRBJ2-5
abundance: NA
v_gene: TRBV6-1
CDR3nt: TGTGCCAGCAGCAAACTAGCGGGCGACCAAGAGACCCAGTACTTC
CDR3aa: CASSKLAGDQETQYF

d_gene: NA
j_gene: TRBJ2-3
abundance: NA
v_gene: TRBV9
CDR3nt: TGTGCCAGCAGCGTCGTCCGGGACAACACAGATACGCAGTATTTT
CDR3aa: CASSVVRDNTDTQYF

d_gene: TRBD1
j_gene: TRBJ1-6
abundance: once
v_gene: TRBV5-4
CDR3nt: TGTGCCAGCAGCTCGACAGGGTTCAACTCCTATAATTCACCCCTCCACTTT
CDR3aa: CASSSTGFNSYNSPLHF

d_gene: TRBD1
j_gene: TRBJ2-7
abundance: few
v_gene: TRBV5-6
CDR3nt: TGTGCCAGCAGCTTGGGGACAGGGGACGAGCAGTACTTC
CDR3aa: CASSLGTGDEQYF

d_gene: TRBD2
j_gene: TRBJ2-3
abundance: NA
v_gene: TRBV9
CDR3nt: TGTGCCAGCAGCGTGACTAGCGGAGAGGGCACAGATACGCAGTATTTT
CDR3aa: CASSVTSGEGTDTQYF

d_gene: TRBD1
j_gene: TRBJ1-2
abundance: NA
v_gene: TRBV28
CDR3nt: TGTGCCAGCAGTTCCCCCTCATTGACAGGGATTGCTGGCTACACCTTC
CDR3aa: CASSSPSLTGIAGYTF

d_gene: TRBD2
j_gene: TRBJ2-3
abundance: NA
v_gene: TRBV2
CDR3nt: TGTGCCAGCAGAGCCCTAGCGGGAGGGAGTACAGATACGCAGTATTTT
CDR3aa: CASRALAGGSTDTQYF

d_gene: NA
j_gene: TRBJ1-6
abundance: NA
v_gene: TRBV19
CDR3nt: TGTGCCACCATTAGCGCAGCCCGGCGGCCTAATTCACCCCTCCACTTT
CDR3aa: CATISAARRPNSPLHF

d_gene: NA
j_gene: TRBJ1-1
abundance: NA
v_gene: TRBV4-1
CDR3nt: TGCGCCAGCAGCCAAACGGGTCTGAACACTGAAGCTTTCTTT
CDR3aa: CASSQTGLNTEAFF

d_gene: NA
j_gene: TRBJ2-5
abundance: few
v_gene: TRBV5-1
CDR3nt: TGCGCCAGCAGCTTGGATTACGGCTCCGAGGGGACCCAGTACTTC
CDR3aa: CASSLDYGSEGTQYF

d_gene: TRBD2
j_gene: TRBJ2-7
abundance: NA
v_gene: TRBV19
CDR3nt: TGTGCCAGTAGTATTTCAACAGCGGGAGGGAACTACGAGCAGTACTTC
CDR3aa: CASSISTAGGNYEQYF

d_gene: NA
j_gene: TRBJ2-2
abundance: NA
v_gene: TRBV7-9
CDR3nt: TGTGCCAGCAGCCTGGACAGTGCCACCGGGGAGCTGTTTTTT
CDR3aa: CASSLDSATGELFF

d_gene: NA
j_gene: TRBJ1-2
abundance: NA
v_gene: TRBV5-6
CDR3nt: TGTGCCAGCAGCTTGAGATGGGACATCTCGGGCTATGGCTACACCTTC
CDR3aa: CASSLRWDISGYGYTF

d_gene: TRBD2
j_gene: TRBJ2-2
abundance: once
v_gene: TRBV28
CDR3nt: TGTGCCAGCAGCAAGGGACTAGCGGACACCGGGGAGCTGTTTTTT
CDR3aa: CASSKGLADTGELFF

d_gene: NA
j_gene: TRBJ1-6
abundance: NA
v_gene: TRBV30
CDR3nt: TGTGCCTGGAGGCCCTCGAACCGGGAGTTCGTTTGGTCCCTCCACTTT
CDR3aa: CAWRPSNREFVWSLHF

d_gene: NA
j_gene: TRBJ2-1
abundance: NA
v_gene: TRBV2
CDR3nt: TGTGCCAGCAGTGAGGGAGGGGGCTACAATGAGCAGTTCTTC
CDR3aa: CASSEGGGYNEQFF

d_gene: TRBD2
j_gene: TRBJ2-1
abundance: NA
v_gene: TRBV6-4
CDR3nt: TGTGCCAGCAGTACGACTAGCGGGGGGAATGAGCAGTTCTTC
CDR3aa: CASSTTSGGNEQFF

d_gene: NA
j_gene: TRBJ1-5
abundance: NA
v_gene: TRBV7-2
CDR3nt: TGTGCCAGCAGCTTACTAGAGTTTAGCAATCAGCCCCAGCATTTT
CDR3aa: CASSLLEFSNQPQHF

d_gene: NA
j_gene: TRBJ2-7
abundance: NA
v_gene: TRBV29-1
CDR3nt: TGCAGCGTTGAAGAGGCGGCAGGGCAGTACGAGCAGTACTTC
CDR3aa: CSVEEAAGQYEQYF

d_gene: TRBD1
j_gene: TRBJ2-7
abundance: NA
v_gene: TRBV5-8
CDR3nt: TGTGCCAGCAGCACCCGGGGACAGGACTACGAGCAGTACTTC
CDR3aa: CASSTRGQDYEQYF

d_gene: TRBD1
j_gene: TRBJ2-7
abundance: NA
v_gene: TRBV2
CDR3nt: TGTGCCAGCAGTCCGGACAGGGTGTCCTACGAGCAGTACTTC
CDR3aa: CASSPDRVSYEQYF

d_gene: NA
j_gene: TRBJ2-7
abundance: few
v_gene: TRBV30
CDR3nt: TGTGCCTGGAGTCTCACAGGATACGAGCAGTACTTC
CDR3aa: CAWSLTGYEQYF

d_gene: NA
j_gene: TRBJ1-4
abundance: NA
v_gene: TRBV29-1
CDR3nt: TGCAGCGTTCTTAGAGAAAAACTGTTTTTT
CDR3aa: CSVLREKLFF

d_gene: NA
j_gene: TRBJ1-6
abundance: NA
v_gene: TRBV28
CDR3nt: TGTGCCAGCAGTTTAGGGCGAGAGTCGTCACCCCTCCACTTT
CDR3aa: CASSLGRESSPLHF

d_gene: NA
j_gene: TRBJ2-7
abundance: NA
v_gene: TRBV7-9
CDR3nt: TGTGCCAGCAGCTCCCTTCTCTACGAGCAGTACTTC
CDR3aa: CASSSLLYEQYF

d_gene: TRBD2
j_gene: TRBJ2-1
abundance: NA
v_gene: TRBV4-2
CDR3nt: TGTGCCAGCAGCCAAGATCTACGGGAGGTTAATGAGCAGTTCTTC
CDR3aa: CASSQDLREVNEQFF

d_gene: NA
j_gene: TRBJ1-5
abundance: NA
v_gene: TRBV6-1
CDR3nt: TGTGCCAGCAGTGACTCTGGGGCAGGCAATCAGCCCCAGCATTTT
CDR3aa: CASSDSGAGNQPQHF

d_gene: NA
j_gene: TRBJ1-5
abundance: NA
v_gene: TRBV4-3
CDR3nt: TGCGCCAGCAGCCAAGATCTTTCAAGGGGAGGGCAGCCCCAGCATTTT
CDR3aa: CASSQDLSRGGQPQHF

d_gene: TRBD1
j_gene: TRBJ1-1
abundance: few
v_gene: TRBV27
CDR3nt: TGTGCCAGCAGTACAGGGGGTTCCACTGAAGCTTTCTTT
CDR3aa: CASSTGGSTEAFF

d_gene: NA
j_gene: TRBJ2-1
abundance: NA
v_gene: TRBV28
CDR3nt: TGTGCCAGCGCGGGTCCCTACAATGAGCAGTTCTTC
CDR3aa: CASAGPYNEQFF

d_gene: NA
j_gene: TRBJ2-5
abundance: NA
v_gene: TRBV19
CDR3nt: TGTGCCAGTAGTATACAGGGGCGAGAGACCCAGTACTTC
CDR3aa: CASSIQGRETQYF

d_gene: TRBD2
j_gene: TRBJ2-3
abundance: NA
v_gene: TRBV5-1
CDR3nt: TGCGCCAGCAGCTTCTCGGGGGCTAGCGGGAGTGGAGATACGCAGTATTTT
CDR3aa: CASSFSGASGSGDTQYF

d_gene: TRBD1
j_gene: TRBJ1-6
abundance: few
v_gene: TRBV5-6
CDR3nt: TGTGCCAGCAGCTGGGGACAGGGTATCTCGGCCCTCCACTTT
CDR3aa: CASSWGQGISALHF

d_gene: TRBD2
j_gene: TRBJ2-3
abundance: NA
v_gene: TRBV19
CDR3nt: TGTGCCAGTAGTTTAGCGGGAGAGACAGATACGCAGTATTTT
CDR3aa: CASSLAGETDTQYF

d_gene: TRBD2
j_gene: TRBJ2-2
abundance: NA
v_gene: TRBV4-1
CDR3nt: TGCGCCAGCAGCCAGCCCACTAGCGGGAGAGCCGGGGAGCTGTTTTTT
CDR3aa: CASSQPTSGRAGELFF

d_gene: NA
j_gene: TRBJ1-2
abundance: NA
v_gene: TRBV15
CDR3nt: TGTGCCACCAGTACCAACAGGGACTATGGCTACACCTTC
CDR3aa: CATSTNRDYGYTF

d_gene: TRBD1
j_gene: TRBJ1-1
abundance: few
v_gene: TRBV19
CDR3nt: TGTGCCAGTAGTATGGGGACAGGCGCCACTGAAGCTTTCTTT
CDR3aa: CASSMGTGATEAFF

d_gene: TRBD2
j_gene: TRBJ2-5
abundance: NA
v_gene: TRBV6-5
CDR3nt: TGTGCCAGCGCCAGGGGTAGCGGGGGGTTGGAGACCCAGTACTTC
CDR3aa: CASARGSGGLETQYF

d_gene: TRBD1
j_gene: TRBJ2-1
abundance: NA
v_gene: TRBV7-9
CDR3nt: TGTGCCAGCGGGGGACAGGGGTCCTACAATGAGCAGTTCTTC
CDR3aa: CASGGQGSYNEQFF

d_gene: NA
j_gene: TRBJ1-1
abundance: once
v_gene: TRBV18
CDR3nt: TGTGCCAGCTCACCTACCGGGGTCATGAACACTGAAGCTTTCTTT
CDR3aa: CASSPTGVMNTEAFF

d_gene: TRBD2
j_gene: TRBJ2-7
abundance: few
v_gene: TRBV2
CDR3nt: TGTGCCAGCAGATCCTGGGGGACTAGCGGGGCCGACGAGCAGTACTTC
CDR3aa: CASRSWGTSGADEQYF

d_gene: TRBD2
j_gene: TRBJ2-5
abundance: few
v_gene: TRBV2
CDR3nt: TGTGCCAGCAGCGACGACGCGGGGGGGACCCAGTACTTC
CDR3aa: CASSDDAGGTQYF

d_gene: NA
j_gene: TRBJ1-5
abundance: NA
v_gene: TRBV5-1
CDR3nt: TGCGCCAGCAGCTTGATAGGGGCGGAAAATCAGCCCCAGCATTTT
CDR3aa: CASSLIGAENQPQHF

d_gene: TRBD1
j_gene: TRBJ1-2
abundance: NA
v_gene: TRBV5-1
CDR3nt: TGCGCCAGCAGCCCGGGAGACAGGGGGCTTTGGTATGGCTACACCTTC
CDR3aa: CASSPGDRGLWYGYTF

d_gene: NA
j_gene: TRBJ2-2
abundance: once
v_gene: TRBV7-7
CDR3nt: TGTGCCAGCAGCTTCTCAGAGGGCACCGGGGAGCTGTTTTTT
CDR3aa: CASSFSEGTGELFF

d_gene: NA
j_gene: TRBJ2-2
abundance: NA
v_gene: TRBV9
CDR3nt: TGTGCCAGCAGCGTAGTTCAGGGCCCGAACACCGGGGAGCTGTTTTTT
CDR3aa: CASSVVQGPNTGELFF

d_gene: NA
j_gene: TRBJ2-5
abundance: NA
v_gene: TRBV27
CDR3nt: TGTGCCAGCAGTTTAGGAGGAGCCGAGACCCAGTACTTC
CDR3aa: CASSLGGAETQYF

d_gene: NA
j_gene: TRBJ2-1
abundance: NA
v_gene: TRBV27
CDR3nt: TGTGCCAGCACCCCGGGGCTAGCGAGCCATGAGCAGTTCTTC
CDR3aa: CASTPGLASHEQFF

d_gene: NA
j_gene: TRBJ2-5
abundance: NA
v_gene: TRBV28
CDR3nt: TGTGCCAGCAGAGGACAGAACACCATCTTAGAGACCCAGTACTTC
CDR3aa: CASRGQNTILETQYF

d_gene: NA
j_gene: TRBJ2-7
abundance: few
v_gene: TRBV25-1
CDR3nt: TGTGCCAGCAGACCAGGGCGCCTAGGGTCAGAGCAGTACTTC
CDR3aa: CASRPGRLGSEQYF

d_gene: NA
j_gene: TRBJ2-2
abundance: NA
v_gene: TRBV4-1
CDR3nt: TGCGCCAGCAGCCAAGGGAGGGGGAACACCGGGGAGCTGTTTTTT
CDR3aa: CASSQGRGNTGELFF